The 31 T cell receptor beta chains presented below share a single source sample, sequenced in a study of T cell responses to AZD1222 COVID-19 vaccine. TCRdb's copy holds only in-frame clones and misses some; the assay was immunoSEQ multiplex PCR. The sample lists 200,000 to 250,000 clones; roughly 94% were seen once. The sample was peripheral blood, taken 28 days after the second dose of the MenACWY control vaccine. These receptors all come from an adult who received the MenACWY meningococcal vaccine as a control.

The V call is TRBV5-4, the J call TRBJ1-6; 7 positions agree with TRBD1. With V trimmed by 4 bases and J by 7 bases, 14 bases remained unmatched. CDR1 and CDR2 from the germline V gene are SGHNT and YYREEE (reference sequence). The CDR3 has 17 residues. This CDR3 is CASSHRQGRITNSPLHF. In DNA form, the CDR3 reads TGTGCCAGCAGCCACAGACAGGGAAGAATAACAAATTCACCCCTCCACTTT. Drawing the rest from reference TRBV5-4 and TRBJ1-6, the complete variable domain is ETGVTQSPTHLIKTRGQQVTLRCSSQSGHNTVSWYQQALGQGPQFIFQYYREEENGRGNFPPRFSGLQFPNYSSELNVNALELDDSALYLCASSHRQGRITNSPLHFGNGTRLTVT.

About this clone: At one end the junction does not follow the germline gene, possibly because of a read error. The V call is TRBV5-4, the J call TRBJ2-7; a weak D match, TRBD2 (7 bases). The CDR3 is 15 amino acids. Germline values: CDR1 SGHNT, CDR2 YYREEE (reference sequence). Written as DNA, the CDR3 is TGTGCCAGCAGATTGGGAGGGGGTTACTCCTACGAGCAGTACTTC. Its protein product is CASRLGGGYSYEQYF.

This chain joins TRBV9 and TRBJ2-7; no definite D call. Trimming took 4 bases from V and 3 from J, leaving 14 bases between them. Germline CDR1 is SGDLS and CDR2 is YYNGEE. This CDR3 is 14 amino acids long. CDR3 nucleotides: TGTGCCAGCAGCCCCACTCGGGTCGTCTACGAGCAGTACTTC. As protein: CASSPTRVVYEQYF. The entire variable domain, with the rest obtained from reference TRBV9 and TRBJ2-7, is as follows: DSGVTQTPKHLITATGQRVTLRCSPRSGDLSVYWYQQSLDQGLQFLIQYYNGEERAKGNILERFSAQQFPDLHSELNLSSLELGDSALYFCASSPTRVVYEQYFGPGTRLTVT.

The V gene is TRBV19, the J gene TRBJ2-3, with D hard to call. Germline CDR1 and CDR2: LNHDA and SQIVND (reference sequence). The V gene lost 7 bases and the J gene lost 2 bases, with 10 bases spanning the gap. The CDR3 totals 13 residues. The CDR3 nucleotides read TGTGCCAGTACCCGGACGAACACAGATACGCAGTATTTT. This gives the protein CASTRTNTDTQYF. The full variable domain, with the rest looked up from reference TRBV19 and TRBJ2-3, is DGGITQSPKYLFRKEGQNVTLSCEQNLNHDAMYWYRQDPGQGLRLIYYSQIVNDFQKGDIAEGYSVSREKKESFPLTVTSAQKNPTAFYLCASTRTNTDTQYFGPGTRLTVL.

This chain links TRBV6-5 with TRBJ1-6; D remains ambiguous. CDR1 and CDR2 (germline): MNHEY, SVGAGI. V dropped 0 bases and J dropped 8 bases, with 14 bases sitting between them. The CDR3 consists of 16 residues. For the CDR3, the DNA is TGTGCCAGCAGTTACTCCGAGAGCTCTGGTTATTCACCCCTCCACTTT. This sequence encodes CASSYSESSGYSPLHF.

J is TRBJ2-7 and V is TRBV7-8, with TRBD1 matching over 11 bases. Germline V gives CDR1 SGHVS, CDR2 FQNEAQ. This CDR3 region has 14 residues. V shed 5 bases, J shed 3 bases, and the junction held 3 bases outside the gene matches. The CDR3: CASSEDRGLYEQYF. CDR3 nucleotide sequence: TGTGCCAGCAGCGAGGACAGGGGGCTCTACGAGCAGTACTTC.

The chain joins TRBV19 to TRBJ2-1; 9 nucleotides match TRBD2. CDR1 and CDR2 (germline): LNHDA, SQIVND (reference sequence). V was clipped by 11 bases and J by 3 bases; unmatched bases: 8. The CDR3 covers 14 residues. DNA of the CDR3: TGTGCCGTAAGCCCTAGCGGGATCTACAATGAGCAGTTCTTC. It encodes CAVSPSGIYNEQFF.

The V call is TRBV6-5, the J call TRBJ2-7; tentative D call: TRBD1 (6 bases). Per the germline V gene, CDR1 is MNHEY and CDR2 is SVGAGI. V was cut by 6 bases and J by 6 bases, with 21 bases left in between. CDR3 length: 15 amino acids. The CDR3 region has the DNA TGTGCCAGCAGACTTAACTTACAGGGAGTTGGCGAGCAGTACTTC. It yields the protein CASRLNLQGVGEQYF.

V gene TRBV5-6 combines with J gene TRBJ2-3; D gene unclear. Trimming took 0 bases from V and 3 from J, leaving 8 bases between them. The CDR3 sequence is 14 residues long. Germline CDR1 reads SGHDT; CDR2 reads YYEEEE. DNA of the CDR3: TGTGCCAGCAGCTTGGCGTTAGAAACAGATACGCAGTATTTT. It encodes CASSLALETDTQYF. Supplemented by reference TRBV5-6 and TRBJ2-3, the full variable domain reads DAGVTQSPTHLIKTRGQQVTLRCSPKSGHDTVSWYQQALGQGPQFIFQYYEEEERQRGNFPDRFSGHQFPNYSSELNVNALLLGDSALYLCASSLALETDTQYFGPGTRLTVL.

Remarks on this clone: Distinct nucleotide sequences in the sample also encode this CDR3. The chain has TRBV7-9 and TRBJ2-7; D not certain. Germline V CDR1 and CDR2: SEHNR, FQNEAQ (reference sequence). Trimming pared 5 bases from V and 3 bases from J, leaving 5 bases between. The CDR3 sequence is 11 residues long. CDR3 in amino acids: CASSPDYEQYF. CDR3 nucleotides: TGTGCCAGCAGCCCTGACTACGAGCAGTACTTC.

The CDR3 DNA reads TGTGCCAGCAGTTACTTTCTAGCAGATACGCAGTATTTT. Translation gives CASSYFLADTQYF. The J gene is TRBJ2-3, the V gene TRBV6-5; D is unresolved. The length of the CDR3 is 13 residues. The germline CDR1 and CDR2 sequences are MNHEY and SVGAGI. Trimming pared 1 base from V and 4 bases from J, leaving 6 bases between.

The V gene is TRBV7-2, the J gene TRBJ1-1, with a possible D match to TRBD1 (6 bases). The CDR3 consists of 16 residues. V was clipped by 0 bases and J by 11 bases, with 22 bases between them. The germline V gene has CDR1 SGHTA and CDR2 FQGNSA. CDR3 sequence reads: CASSLAGGGFLRTAFF. The CDR3 coding sequence is TGTGCCAGCAGCTTAGCCGGGGGCGGTTTTCTCAGGACGGCTTTCTTT.

This clone appeared a single time. The chain combines TRBV20-1 with TRBJ2-3, with a weak D call TRBD2 (6 bases). V was cut by 3 bases and J by 3 bases, with 16 bases left in between. The CDR3 has 15 residues. Germline CDR1 reads DFQATT; CDR2 reads SNEGSKA (reference sequence). CDR3 in DNA: TGCAGTGCTAGTTTCGCGGGGAGTTGGACAGATACGCAGTATTTT. It yields the protein CSASFAGSWTDTQYF.

The chain uses TRBV6-2 or TRBV6-3 and TRBJ1-2; weak D call: TRBD1 (6 bases). The CDR3 consists of 15 residues. CDR1 MNHEY and CDR2 SVGEGT come from the germline V gene. V was shortened by 0 bases and J by 4 bases, with 12 bases between the two germline ends. CDR3 DNA: TGTGCCAGCAGTTACTCACCGACAGGCACCTATGGCTACACCTTC. Protein: CASSYSPTGTYGYTF.

The genes are TRBV6-5 and TRBJ1-4; D is undetermined. This CDR3 comprises 13 residues. CDR1 and CDR2 (germline): MNHEY, SVGAGI. Trimming shortened V by 6 bases and J by 2 bases, and 7 bases separated the two germline ends. CDR3 residues: CASRTGTNEKLFF. The CDR3 DNA is TGTGCCAGCAGGACCGGGACTAATGAAAAACTGTTTTTT.

The chain joins TRBV6-5 to TRBJ2-3; 11 nucleotides line up with TRBD1. Germline CDR1 reads MNHEY; CDR2 reads SVGAGI. There are 15 residues in the CDR3. V was clipped by 5 bases and J by 3 bases; unmatched bases: 4. This chain's CDR3 is CASSTGTGGTDTQYF. CDR3 bases: TGTGCCAGCAGTACCGGGACAGGGGGTACAGATACGCAGTATTTT.

The V and J genes are TRBV4-1 and TRBJ1-1; perhaps TRBD1 as D (5 bases). Trimming left V 5 bases short and J 4 bases short, with 14 bases between. The CDR3 totals 14 residues. Germline values: CDR1 MGHRA, CDR2 YSYEKL. The CDR3 here is CASSSGPGSTEAFF. CDR3 coding DNA: TGCGCCAGCAGCTCGGGGCCGGGTTCCACTGAAGCTTTCTTT.

The chain recombines TRBV6-6 with TRBJ1-2; TRBD1 matches at 7 bases. Trimming at V came to 2 bases and at J to 2 bases, leaving 2 bases not matched to a gene. Germline CDR1 is MNHNY and CDR2 is SVGAGI (reference sequence). The CDR3 sequence is 14 residues long. The CDR3 reads CASSYRQGNYGYTF. CDR3 nucleotides: TGTGCCAGCAGTTACCGACAGGGAAACTATGGCTACACCTTC.

The chain combines TRBV28 with TRBJ2-3; 8 bases align to TRBD1. The CDR3 is 16 amino acids. Trimming cost V 3 bases and J 3 bases; bases outside gene matches: 8. The V gene's germline CDR1 is MDHEN and CDR2 SYDVKM. The CDR3 sequence: CASSLVDRAGTDTQYF. The CDR3 DNA follows: TGTGCCAGCAGTTTGGTGGACAGGGCAGGGACAGATACGCAGTATTTT.

V is TRBV7-2 and J is TRBJ2-7; TRBD2 agrees at 8 bases. Germline trimming cut 4 bases from V and 6 bases from J; bases unmatched to any gene: 5. CDR1 is SGHTA and CDR2 is FQGNSA in the germline V gene. The CDR3 covers 13 residues. The CDR3 nucleotides read TGTGCCAGCAGCTCGAGCGGGAGAGGCGAGCAGTACTTC. Amino acid sequence: CASSSSGRGEQYF.

The V and J genes are TRBV18 and TRBJ1-6; D remains ambiguous. The V gene lost 3 bases and the J gene lost 8 bases, with 8 bases spanning the gap. CDR3 length: 13 amino acids. Germline values: CDR1 KGHSH, CDR2 LQKENI. The DNA of the CDR3 is TGTGCCAGCTCACCCCTCCAGTATTCACCCCTCCACTTT. Translation: CASSPLQYSPLHF.

The V call is TRBV28, the J call TRBJ1-5; 9 bases map to TRBD1. Germline loops: CDR1 MDHEN, CDR2 SYDVKM. V dropped 5 bases and J dropped 6; count of bases not matched to a gene: 8. The CDR3 runs to 15 residues. CDR3 sequence (DNA): TGTGCCAGCAGTCCTCCGACAGGGGGAGGTCAGCCCCAGCATTTT. This translates into CASSPPTGGGQPQHF.

J is TRBJ2-2 and V is TRBV19; 7 nucleotides agree with TRBD2. This CDR3 has 13 amino acids. The V gene end was trimmed by 3 bases and the J gene end by 8 bases; junction bases not matched to a gene: 3. Germline loops: CDR1 LNHDA, CDR2 SQIVND (reference sequence). This CDR3 is CASSMGGPGELFF. CDR3 DNA sequence: TGTGCCAGTAGTATGGGAGGGCCGGGGGAGCTGTTTTTT.

The chain couples TRBV6-5 to TRBJ1-2; 7 bases fit TRBD1. CDR1 MNHEY and CDR2 SVGAGI come from the germline V gene. CDR3 length equals 13 residues. With V trimmed by 6 bases and J by 4 bases, 5 bases remained unmatched. CDR3 coding DNA: TGTGCCAGCAGAAGGACAGGACCCTATGGCTACACCTTC. It yields the protein CASRRTGPYGYTF.

The rearrangement uses TRBV7-9 and TRBJ1-4; D possibly corresponds to TRBD1 (5 bases). V lost 3 bases, J lost 6 bases, and 11 bases lay in between. Per germline, CDR1 SEHNR and CDR2 FQNEAQ (reference sequence). The CDR3 is 14 amino acids. CDR3 region: CASSFQGEHEKLFF. The CDR3 nucleotides read TGTGCCAGCAGCTTTCAGGGCGAGCATGAAAAACTGTTTTTT.

This chain uses TRBV30 with TRBJ1-2; no clear D gene. The ends were cut back, 1 base at V and 4 bases at J, with 10 bases in the middle. Per germline, CDR1 GTSNPN and CDR2 SVGIG (reference sequence). The CDR3 consists of 13 residues. CDR3 DNA sequence: TGTGCCTGGAGTGAGGGTACCCCCTATGGCTACACCTTC. Amino acid sequence: CAWSEGTPYGYTF.

V and J are TRBV28 and TRBJ2-3, with 8 bases lining up with TRBD1. Germline V CDR1 and CDR2: MDHEN, SYDVKM. The V segment lost 4 bases and the J segment 10 bases; nucleotides outside the gene matches: 10. The CDR3 is made up of 14 amino acids. CDR3 protein: CASSSRQGNRAQYF. CDR3 DNA: TGTGCCAGCAGTTCAAGACAGGGGAATAGGGCGCAGTATTTT.

The gene calls are TRBV5-5 and TRBJ1-4; D ambiguous. Germline assignment: CDR1 SGHKS and CDR2 YYEKEE (reference sequence). V was trimmed by 0 bases and J by 5 bases, leaving 8 bases between them. This CDR3 region has 14 residues. CDR3: CASSLVGGNEKLFF. For the CDR3, the DNA is TGTGCCAGCAGCTTGGTAGGCGGGAATGAAAAACTGTTTTTT. The variable domain in full, with the rest retrieved from reference TRBV5-5 and TRBJ1-4, is DAGVTQSPTHLIKTRGQQVTLRCSPISGHKSVSWYQQVLGQGPQFIFQYYEKEERGRGNFPDRFSARQFPNYSSELNVNALLLGDSALYLCASSLVGGNEKLFFGSGTQLSVL.

The chain is built from TRBV6-5 and TRBJ1-6; 9 bases match TRBD1. CDR1 and CDR2 from the germline V gene are MNHEY and SVGAGI. This CDR3 comprises 16 residues. With V trimmed by 0 bases and J by 7 bases, 4 bases remained unmatched. CDR3 nucleotide sequence: TGTGCCAGCAGTTACTCGTGGGACAGGGAGAATTCACCCCTCCACTTT. It encodes CASSYSWDRENSPLHF.

V and J are TRBV11-2 and TRBJ2-7; D unresolved. Germline loops: CDR1 SGHAT, CDR2 FQNNGV. The CDR3 has 15 residues. Trimming took 3 bases from V and 2 from J, leaving 14 bases between them. CDR3: CASSFLADPPYEQYF. In DNA form, the CDR3 reads TGTGCCAGCAGCTTTCTTGCGGATCCTCCCTACGAGCAGTACTTC.

The rearrangement joins TRBV10-3 to TRBJ1-3, with D possibly matching TRBD1 (6 bases). The CDR3 contains 14 residues. V was cut by 3 bases and J by 8 bases, with 14 bases left in between. Germline V gene sequence: CDR1 ENHRY, CDR2 SYGVKD. The CDR3 nucleotides read TGTGCCATCAGTGAACAGGGTGGTACGGACACCATATATTTT. As protein: CAISEQGGTDTIYF.